This paragraph reports one T cell receptor (beta chain). The sample comes from a study of blood T cell repertoires in COVID-19. Study details: Collection of acute and convalescent COVID-19 samples took place in the United States, Italy and Spain.

Some clones are missing from TCRdb's copy, which holds only in-frame ones; the method was immunoSEQ multiplex PCR. The table has more than 95,000 clones, more than 70% seen once. The CDR3 extends over 13 amino acids. V was trimmed by 6 bases and J by 1 base, leaving 9 bases between them. Germline CDR1 WNHNN, CDR2 SYGVQD (reference sequence). V gene TRBV10-1 combines with J gene TRBJ1-1, with D possibly TRBD1 on 5 matching bases. Material for sequencing was peripheral blood. This TCR was sampled from a woman in her sixties or seventies in a cohort sampled during active or convalescent COVID-19. The CDR3 region has the DNA TGCGCCAGCAGACTGACAGAGAACACTGAAGCTTTCTTT. It specifies CASRLTENTEAFF.